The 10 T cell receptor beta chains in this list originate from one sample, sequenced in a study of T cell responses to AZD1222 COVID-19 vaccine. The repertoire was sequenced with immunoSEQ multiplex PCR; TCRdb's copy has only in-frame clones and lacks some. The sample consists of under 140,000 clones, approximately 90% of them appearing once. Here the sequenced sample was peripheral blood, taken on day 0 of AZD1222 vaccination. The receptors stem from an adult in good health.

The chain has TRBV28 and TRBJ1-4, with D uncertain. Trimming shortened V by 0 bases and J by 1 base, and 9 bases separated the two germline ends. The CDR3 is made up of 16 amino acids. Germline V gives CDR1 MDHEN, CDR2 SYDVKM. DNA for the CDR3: TGTGCCAGCAGTTTATGGGCAGGAGTAACTAATGAAAAACTGTTTTTT. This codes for CASSLWAGVTNEKLFF.

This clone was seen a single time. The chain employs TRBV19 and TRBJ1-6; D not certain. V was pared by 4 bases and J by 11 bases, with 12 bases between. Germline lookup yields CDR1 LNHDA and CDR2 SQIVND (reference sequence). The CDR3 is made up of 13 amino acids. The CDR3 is CASSTRAPAPLHF. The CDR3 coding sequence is TGTGCCAGTAGTACTCGGGCGCCGGCACCCCTCCACTTT.

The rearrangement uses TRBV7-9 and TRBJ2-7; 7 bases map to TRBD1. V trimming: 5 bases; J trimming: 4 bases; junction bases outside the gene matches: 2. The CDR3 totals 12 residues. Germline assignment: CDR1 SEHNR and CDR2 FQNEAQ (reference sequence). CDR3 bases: TGTGCCAGCAGCGTGACAGGGTACGAGCAGTACTTC. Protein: CASSVTGYEQYF.

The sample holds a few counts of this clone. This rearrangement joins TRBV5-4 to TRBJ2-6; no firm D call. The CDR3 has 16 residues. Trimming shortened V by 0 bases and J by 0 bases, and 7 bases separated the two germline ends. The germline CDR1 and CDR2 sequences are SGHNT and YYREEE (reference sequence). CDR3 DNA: TGTGCCAGCAGCTTGGAACCAGGCTCTGGGGCCAACGTCCTGACTTTC. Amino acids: CASSLEPGSGANVLTF. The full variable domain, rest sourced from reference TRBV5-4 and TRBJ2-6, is ETGVTQSPTHLIKTRGQQVTLRCSSQSGHNTVSWYQQALGQGPQFIFQYYREEENGRGNFPPRFSGLQFPNYSSELNVNALELDDSALYLCASSLEPGSGANVLTFGAGSRLTVL.

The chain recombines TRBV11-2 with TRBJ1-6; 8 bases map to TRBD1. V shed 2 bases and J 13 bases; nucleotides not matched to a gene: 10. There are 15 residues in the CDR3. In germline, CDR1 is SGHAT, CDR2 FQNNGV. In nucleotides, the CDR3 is TGTGCCAGCAGCTTATCCACAGGGGGAGCTTGGCCCCTCCACTTT. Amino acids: CASSLSTGGAWPLHF.

Here the CDR3 DNA reads TGTGCCAGCAGCTTTGATTGGTCAGTCGGGGGCCATACGCAGTATTTT. Protein sequence: CASSFDWSVGGHTQYF. This rearrangement joins TRBV11-2 to TRBJ2-3, with D perhaps TRBD1 or TRBD2 (6 bases each). The CDR3 runs 16 residues. CDR1 is SGHAT, CDR2 FQNNGV, per germline. The V gene lost 3 bases and the J gene lost 7 bases, with 20 bases spanning the gap.

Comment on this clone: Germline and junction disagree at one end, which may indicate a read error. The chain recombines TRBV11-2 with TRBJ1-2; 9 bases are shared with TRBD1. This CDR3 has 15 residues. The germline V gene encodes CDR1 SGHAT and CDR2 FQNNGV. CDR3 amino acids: CASRLGTGSNYGYTF. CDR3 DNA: TGTGCCAGCAGATTAGGGACAGGGAGCAACTATGGCTACACCTTC.

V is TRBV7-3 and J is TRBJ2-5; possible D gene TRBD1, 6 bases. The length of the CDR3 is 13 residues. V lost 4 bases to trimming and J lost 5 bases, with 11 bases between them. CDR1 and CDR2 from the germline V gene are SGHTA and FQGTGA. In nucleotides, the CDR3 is TGTGCCAGCAGCTCGCAGGGGCCTGAGACCCAGTACTTC. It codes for CASSSQGPETQYF.

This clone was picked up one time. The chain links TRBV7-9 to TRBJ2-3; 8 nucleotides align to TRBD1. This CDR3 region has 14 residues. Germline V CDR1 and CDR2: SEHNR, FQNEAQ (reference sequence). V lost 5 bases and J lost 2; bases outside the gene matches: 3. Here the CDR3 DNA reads TGTGCCAGCAGCCTGGACAGGGTCACAGATACGCAGTATTTT. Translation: CASSLDRVTDTQYF.

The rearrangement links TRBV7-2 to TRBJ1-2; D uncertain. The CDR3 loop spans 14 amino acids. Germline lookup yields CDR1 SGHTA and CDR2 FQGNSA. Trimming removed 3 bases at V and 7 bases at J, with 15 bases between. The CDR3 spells CASSFIGEWGGYTF. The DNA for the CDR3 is TGTGCCAGCAGCTTTATCGGGGAGTGGGGTGGCTACACCTTC. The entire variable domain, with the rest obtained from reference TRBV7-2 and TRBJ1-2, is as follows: GAGVSQSPSNKVTEKGKDVELRCDPISGHTALYWYRQSLGQGLEFLIYFQGNSAPDKSGLPSDRFSAERTGGSVSTLTIQRTQQEDSAVYLCASSFIGEWGGYTFGSGTRLTVV.